The clone carrying this T cell receptor (beta chain) was picked up a small number of times. What it binds is unknown. Alongside a J-beta primer mix, a sample-barcoded 5' primer served in a second PCR lasting about 6 to 12 cycles. Researchers report that a template-switch adaptor with 12 random nucleotides tagged each cDNA molecule. In TCRdb, the 5' RACE reads were re-called with MiXCR into one record per CDR3 protein. The sample consists of 1.5 million to 2 million distinct CDR3 sequences, around 36% of them appearing once. V dropped 6 bases and J dropped 12 bases, with 17 bases sitting between them. The length of the CDR3 is 13 residues. The record originates from a study of blood T cells in healthy people across ages. General study points: Diversity estimates from one million T cells were considered underestimates.

Sequencing was carried out using blood. This clonotype originated in a woman younger than 45 in good health. The chain couples TRBV12-3 or TRBV12-4 to TRBJ1-4; D unclear. The CDR3 DNA is TGTGCCAGCAGCTTACGGGTTAATGAGGAACTGTTTTTT. Its translation: CASSLRVNEELFF.